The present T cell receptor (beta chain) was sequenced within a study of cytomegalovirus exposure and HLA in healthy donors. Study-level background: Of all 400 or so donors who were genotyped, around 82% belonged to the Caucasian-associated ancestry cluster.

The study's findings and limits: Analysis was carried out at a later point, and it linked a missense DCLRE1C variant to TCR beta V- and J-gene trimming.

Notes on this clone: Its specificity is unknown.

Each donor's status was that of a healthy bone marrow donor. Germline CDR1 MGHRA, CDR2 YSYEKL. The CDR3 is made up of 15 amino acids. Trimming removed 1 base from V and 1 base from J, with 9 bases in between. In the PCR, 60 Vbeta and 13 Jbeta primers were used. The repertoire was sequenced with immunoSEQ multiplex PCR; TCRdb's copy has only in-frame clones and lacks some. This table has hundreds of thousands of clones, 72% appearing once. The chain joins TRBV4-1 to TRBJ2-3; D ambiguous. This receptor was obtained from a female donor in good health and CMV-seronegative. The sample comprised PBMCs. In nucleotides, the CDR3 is TGCGCCAGCAGCCAAGGGCAGTTGGGCACAGATACGCAGTATTTT. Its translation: CASSQGQLGTDTQYF.